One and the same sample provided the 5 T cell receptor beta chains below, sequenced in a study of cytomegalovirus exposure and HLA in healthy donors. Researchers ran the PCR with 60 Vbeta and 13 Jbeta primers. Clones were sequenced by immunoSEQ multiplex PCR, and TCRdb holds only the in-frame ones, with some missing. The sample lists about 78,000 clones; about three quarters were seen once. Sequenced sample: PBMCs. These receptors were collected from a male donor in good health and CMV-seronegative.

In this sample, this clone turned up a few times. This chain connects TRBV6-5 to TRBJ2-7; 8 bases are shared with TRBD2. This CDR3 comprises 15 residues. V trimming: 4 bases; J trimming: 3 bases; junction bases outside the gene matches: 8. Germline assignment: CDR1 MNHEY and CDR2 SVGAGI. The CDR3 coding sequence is TGTGCCAGCAGTTGGGGGAGCGGGAGTATCTACGAGCAGTACTTC. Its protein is CASSWGSGSIYEQYF.

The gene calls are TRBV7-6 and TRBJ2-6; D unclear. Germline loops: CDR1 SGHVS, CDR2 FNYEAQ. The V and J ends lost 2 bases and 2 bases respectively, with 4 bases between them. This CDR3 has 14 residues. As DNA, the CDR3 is TGTGCCAGCAGCTTAATCGCTGGGGCCAACGTCCTGACTTTC. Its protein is CASSLIAGANVLTF.

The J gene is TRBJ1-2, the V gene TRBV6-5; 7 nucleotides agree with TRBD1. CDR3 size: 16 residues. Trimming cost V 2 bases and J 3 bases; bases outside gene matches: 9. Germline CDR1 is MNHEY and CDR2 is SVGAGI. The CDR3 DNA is TGTGCCAGCAGTTACAGGTCGGACAGGACATACTATGGCTACACCTTC. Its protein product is CASSYRSDRTYYGYTF.

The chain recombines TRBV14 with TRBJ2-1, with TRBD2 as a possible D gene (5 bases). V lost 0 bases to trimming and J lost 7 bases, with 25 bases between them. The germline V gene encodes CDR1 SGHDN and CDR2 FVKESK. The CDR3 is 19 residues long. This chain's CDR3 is CASSQDLDFVGYTGNEQFF. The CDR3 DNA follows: TGTGCCAGCAGCCAAGATCTGGACTTCGTAGGGTATACTGGGAATGAGCAGTTCTTC.

Written as DNA, the CDR3 is TGTGCCAGCAGCTCTTATCAGGGTGAAGCTTTCTTT. It translates to CASSSYQGEAFF. The chain couples TRBV5-8 to TRBJ1-1; the D gene is possibly TRBD1 (5 bases). Germline CDR1 and CDR2: SGHTS and YDEGEE. V lost 3 bases and J 7 bases, leaving 10 bases between the germline ends. There are 12 residues in the CDR3.